This TCR beta chain was sequenced in a study of chemoradiotherapy in HPV16-positive cancers. Turning to the study itself: Candidate HPV-specific T-cell clones and common TCR motifs came from functional assays in a couple of HPV16-positive patients.

The CDR3 has 13 amino acids. Germline CDR1 and CDR2: SGHNT and YYREEE (reference sequence). The V end lost 0 bases, the J end lost 6 bases, and 7 bases lay between the germline ends. The repertoire was sequenced with immunoSEQ multiplex PCR; TCRdb's copy has only in-frame clones and lacks some. The sample shows 15,000 to 20,000 clones, more than 75% of them seen only once. The V and J genes are TRBV5-4 and TRBJ2-4; D gene ambiguous. Sequenced here: blood, sampled from a patient who underwent chemoradiotherapy. The source of this sequence is a human donor with HPV-associated anogenital cancer. The CDR3 region is CASSLDNLNIQYF. In nucleotides, the CDR3 is TGTGCCAGCAGCTTGGACAATCTAAACATTCAGTACTTC.